A selection of T cell receptor beta chains follows, all from one sample in a study of response to subunit inactivated influenza vaccine. Via MiXCR, TCRdb re-called the RT-PCR reads, giving one row per CDR3 protein. The sample lists fewer than 600,000 distinct CDR3 sequences; more than 7% were seen once. Sequenced material: PBMCs from blood, taken about 24 months after vaccination. The receptors derive from a man in his fifties or sixties who received an inactivated influenza vaccine. CDR3s include the opening cysteine and the closing phenylalanine or tryptophan. A D gene is named only where the DNA matches it firmly. Size is omitted from some rows. Given values are once, few, many or a class for expanded clones.

cdr3_length: 16
v_call: TRBV2
j_call: TRBJ2-1
d_call: .
clone_size: few
cdr3_nt: TGTGCCAGCAGTGAATACGGTTACAGCTCCTACAATGAGCAGTTCTTC
cdr3_aa: CASSEYGYSSYNEQFF

cdr3_length: 14
v_call: TRBV12-3/TRBV12-4
j_call: TRBJ2-7
d_call: .
clone_size: few
cdr3_nt: TGTGCCAGCAGTTTATCCGCCGGGGGAGTCAAGCAGTACTTC
cdr3_aa: CASSLSAGGVKQYF

cdr3_length: 14
v_call: TRBV11-2
j_call: TRBJ2-7
d_call: .
clone_size: .
cdr3_nt: TGTGCCAGCAGCCAGTCTGTTGGCCCCTACGAGCAGTACTTC
cdr3_aa: CASSQSVGPYEQYF

cdr3_length: 12
v_call: TRBV29-1
j_call: TRBJ2-7
d_call: TRBD2
clone_size: many
cdr3_nt: TGCAGCGTTGAAGGAGCGGGAGGTGTTTCGTACTTC
cdr3_aa: CSVEGAGGVSYF

cdr3_length: 13
v_call: TRBV18
j_call: TRBJ1-5
d_call: .
clone_size: many
cdr3_nt: TGTGCCAGCTCGGAAAACTCTGGTCAGCCCCAGCATTTT
cdr3_aa: CASSENSGQPQHF

cdr3_length: 14
v_call: TRBV20-1
j_call: TRBJ2-1
d_call: .
clone_size: many
cdr3_nt: TGCAGTGCTAGAGGACTAGGAACCTACAATGAGCAGTTCTTC
cdr3_aa: CSARGLGTYNEQFF

cdr3_length: 15
v_call: TRBV28
j_call: TRBJ1-2
d_call: TRBD1
clone_size: few
cdr3_nt: TGTGCCAGCAGCTGGTCGGGACAGGGGGCAGGTGGCTACACCTTC
cdr3_aa: CASSWSGQGAGGYTF

cdr3_length: 15
v_call: TRBV6-5
j_call: TRBJ2-1
d_call: TRBD1
clone_size: many
cdr3_nt: TGTGCCAGCAGTTACCCGCGGACAGGGGGCAATGAGCAGTTCTTC
cdr3_aa: CASSYPRTGGNEQFF

cdr3_length: 14
v_call: TRBV7-2
j_call: TRBJ2-2
d_call: .
clone_size: few
cdr3_nt: TGTGCCAGCAGCTTGAGGCCGAGCACCGGGGAGCTGTTTTTT
cdr3_aa: CASSLRPSTGELFF

cdr3_length: 14
v_call: TRBV7-2
j_call: TRBJ2-7
d_call: .
clone_size: .
cdr3_nt: TGTGCCAGCAGCCCACGGGGTGGTTCCTACGAGCAGTACTTC
cdr3_aa: CASSPRGGSYEQYF

cdr3_length: 12
v_call: TRBV12-3/TRBV12-4
j_call: TRBJ2-1
d_call: .
clone_size: many
cdr3_nt: TGTGCCAGCAGTTTCACAGGGAATGAGCAGTTCTTC
cdr3_aa: CASSFTGNEQFF

cdr3_length: 12
v_call: TRBV6-5
j_call: TRBJ2-1
d_call: .
clone_size: many
cdr3_nt: TGTGCCAGCAGTTACCAGGGCAATGAGCAGTTCTTC
cdr3_aa: CASSYQGNEQFF

cdr3_length: 14
v_call: TRBV15
j_call: TRBJ1-6
d_call: TRBD1
clone_size: few
cdr3_nt: TGTGCCAGTAGCAGGGGGCTGGGTAATTCACCCCTCCACTTT
cdr3_aa: CASSRGLGNSPLHF

cdr3_length: 13
v_call: TRBV6-6
j_call: TRBJ2-5
d_call: .
clone_size: few
cdr3_nt: TGTGCCAGCAGTTACCTCAGGGAAGAGACCCAGTACTTC
cdr3_aa: CASSYLREETQYF

cdr3_length: 15
v_call: TRBV20-1
j_call: TRBJ1-5
d_call: .
clone_size: .
cdr3_nt: TGCAGTGCTAGAGATCCCGACAGTCCAAGTCAGCCCCAGCATTTT
cdr3_aa: CSARDPDSPSQPQHF

cdr3_length: 13
v_call: TRBV15
j_call: TRBJ1-5
d_call: .
clone_size: many
cdr3_nt: TGTGCCACCAGCAGAGGCGGCAATCAGCCCCAGCATTTT
cdr3_aa: CATSRGGNQPQHF

cdr3_length: 16
v_call: TRBV4-2
j_call: TRBJ1-5
d_call: .
clone_size: few
cdr3_nt: TGTGCCAGCAGCCAAGACCCCCAGGGAGGCAATCAGCCCCAGCATTTT
cdr3_aa: CASSQDPQGGNQPQHF

cdr3_length: 13
v_call: TRBV5-1
j_call: TRBJ2-7
d_call: .
clone_size: many
cdr3_nt: TGCGCCAGCAGCTTGGGTCTATTCTACGAGCAGTACTTC
cdr3_aa: CASSLGLFYEQYF

cdr3_length: 14
v_call: TRBV11-3
j_call: TRBJ2-2
d_call: .
clone_size: many
cdr3_nt: TGTGCCAGCAGCGAAGGACAGAACACCGGGGAGCTGTTTTTT
cdr3_aa: CASSEGQNTGELFF

cdr3_length: 11
v_call: TRBV29-1
j_call: TRBJ2-7
d_call: .
clone_size: .
cdr3_nt: TGCAGCGTAGCCAATAAGCGAGAGCAGTACTTC
cdr3_aa: CSVANKREQYF

cdr3_length: 14
v_call: TRBV6-1
j_call: TRBJ2-7
d_call: TRBD1
clone_size: many
cdr3_nt: TGTGCCAGCAGAAAGGACAGGGGGTCCTACGAGCAGTACTTC
cdr3_aa: CASRKDRGSYEQYF

cdr3_length: 17
v_call: TRBV14
j_call: TRBJ2-3
d_call: .
clone_size: few
cdr3_nt: TGTGCCAGCAGCCAAGTCTGGCGGGGATGGAGCACAGATACGCAGTATTTT
cdr3_aa: CASSQVWRGWSTDTQYF

cdr3_length: 13
v_call: TRBV28
j_call: TRBJ2-7
d_call: .
clone_size: few
cdr3_nt: TGTGCCAGCAGTTTTGCTAAATCCTACGAGCAGTACTTC
cdr3_aa: CASSFAKSYEQYF

cdr3_length: 16
v_call: TRBV10-3
j_call: TRBJ2-3
d_call: TRBD2
clone_size: .
cdr3_nt: TGTGCCATCAGTGTTCGTAGCGGGAGGAGCACAGATACGCAGTATTTT
cdr3_aa: CAISVRSGRSTDTQYF

cdr3_length: 11
v_call: TRBV19
j_call: TRBJ2-2
d_call: .
clone_size: few
cdr3_nt: TGTGCCAGTGGGCAGACCGGGGAGCTGTTTTTT
cdr3_aa: CASGQTGELFF

cdr3_length: 16
v_call: TRBV5-1
j_call: TRBJ2-5
d_call: TRBD1
clone_size: few
cdr3_nt: TGCGCCAGCAGAGGGACAGGCTTACATAACCAAGAGACCCAGTACTTC
cdr3_aa: CASRGTGLHNQETQYF

cdr3_length: 16
v_call: TRBV12-3/TRBV12-4
j_call: TRBJ2-5
d_call: .
clone_size: .
cdr3_nt: TGTGCCAGCAGTAGATCGGACGCAGGGAAAGTAGAGACCCAGTACTTC
cdr3_aa: CASSRSDAGKVETQYF

cdr3_length: 15
v_call: TRBV11-2
j_call: TRBJ2-7
d_call: TRBD2
clone_size: .
cdr3_nt: TGTGCCAGCAGCTTAAAGGCGGGGGGGCCACCCGAGCAGTACTTC
cdr3_aa: CASSLKAGGPPEQYF

cdr3_length: 17
v_call: TRBV27
j_call: TRBJ1-2
d_call: .
clone_size: .
cdr3_nt: TGTGCCAGCGGGTCCCCGATCACCCCTCCGGCACATCTTGGCTACACCTTC
cdr3_aa: CASGSPITPPAHLGYTF

cdr3_length: 13
v_call: TRBV5-6
j_call: TRBJ1-1
d_call: .
clone_size: many
cdr3_nt: TGTGCCAGCAGGTACGGTCTGGACACTGAAGCTTTCTTT
cdr3_aa: CASRYGLDTEAFF

cdr3_length: 13
v_call: TRBV6-5
j_call: TRBJ2-7
d_call: .
clone_size: few
cdr3_nt: TGTGCCAGCAGTTATGGGGTTTCCAACGAGCAGTACTTC
cdr3_aa: CASSYGVSNEQYF

cdr3_length: 15
v_call: TRBV20-1
j_call: TRBJ2-3
d_call: .
clone_size: few
cdr3_nt: TGCAGTGCTAGAGGCGGAACTTCTAGCACAGATACGCAGTATTTT
cdr3_aa: CSARGGTSSTDTQYF

cdr3_length: 15
v_call: TRBV25-1
j_call: TRBJ2-7
d_call: .
clone_size: many
cdr3_nt: TGTGCCAGCAGTGGCAACAGGGTGAAGAGCTACGAGCAGTACTTC
cdr3_aa: CASSGNRVKSYEQYF

cdr3_length: 16
v_call: TRBV7-2
j_call: TRBJ2-3
d_call: TRBD2
clone_size: .
cdr3_nt: TGTGCCAGCAGTTCCAGCGGGGGGCTTCGCACAGATACGCAGTATTTT
cdr3_aa: CASSSSGGLRTDTQYF

cdr3_length: 11
v_call: TRBV6-5
j_call: TRBJ2-5
d_call: .
clone_size: many
cdr3_nt: TGTGCCAGCAGTAAAGACCGACTCCAGTACTTC
cdr3_aa: CASSKDRLQYF

cdr3_length: 15
v_call: TRBV12-3/TRBV12-4
j_call: TRBJ2-1
d_call: TRBD1
clone_size: .
cdr3_nt: TGTGCCAGCACCCGGGACAGTGGGCTTTACAATGAGCAGTTCTTC
cdr3_aa: CASTRDSGLYNEQFF